One sample yielded the 28 T cell receptor beta chains listed below, sequenced in a study of cytomegalovirus exposure and HLA in healthy donors. Amplification used 60 Vbeta primers and 13 Jbeta primers. Only in-frame clones appear in the TCRdb table, and some are missing; sequencing was by immunoSEQ multiplex PCR. The sample consists of some 200,000 clones, 70% of them appearing once. The sample taken for sequencing was PBMCs. The receptors here all came from a man in his forties in good health and CMV-seropositive.

V gene TRBV7-2 combines with J gene TRBJ2-7; tentative D call: TRBD2 (5 bases). Trimming removed 0 bases from V and 5 bases from J, with 8 bases in between. The CDR3 covers 13 residues. Germline loops: CDR1 SGHTA, CDR2 FQGNSA. The CDR3 sequence: CASSLAPGNEQYF. The CDR3 DNA reads as TGTGCCAGCAGCTTAGCCCCCGGGAACGAGCAGTACTTC.

The rearrangement uses TRBV19 and TRBJ2-2, with a possible D match to TRBD2 (5 bases). V dropped 2 bases and J dropped 7 bases, with 17 bases sitting between them. The CDR3 has 16 residues. Germline CDR1 reads LNHDA; CDR2 reads SQIVND (reference sequence). CDR3 loop: CASSIPGIKRNGELFF. The CDR3 region has the DNA TGTGCCAGTAGTATACCGGGGATTAAAAGGAACGGGGAGCTGTTTTTT. Supplemented by reference TRBV19 and TRBJ2-2, the full variable domain reads DGGITQSPKYLFRKEGQNVTLSCEQNLNHDAMYWYRQDPGQGLRLIYYSQIVNDFQKGDIAEGYSVSREKKESFPLTVTSAQKNPTAFYLCASSIPGIKRNGELFFGEGSRLTVL.

This clone has just a few counts. V gene TRBV5-1 combines with J gene TRBJ1-1; 9 bases are shared with TRBD1. The V and J ends lost 2 bases and 5 bases, in that order; junction bases with no gene match: 1. The CDR3 length is 13 residues. CDR1 is SGHRS and CDR2 is YFSETQ in the germline V gene. The CDR3 region is CASSFGQGTEAFF. For the CDR3, the DNA is TGCGCCAGCAGCTTCGGACAGGGGACTGAAGCTTTCTTT.

The J gene is TRBJ2-5, the V gene TRBV9, with no clear D. The V gene lost 4 bases and the J gene lost 5 bases, with 9 bases spanning the gap. CDR1 and CDR2 from the germline V gene are SGDLS and YYNGEE. The CDR3 has 12 residues. CDR3 nucleotide sequence: TGTGCCAGCAGCCGCCTAGGTGAGACCCAGTACTTC. It is translated as CASSRLGETQYF.

This rearrangement joins TRBV7-9 to TRBJ1-2; 10 nucleotides line up with TRBD1. Germline trimming cut 3 bases from V and 3 bases from J; bases unmatched to any gene: 4. In germline, CDR1 is SEHNR, CDR2 FQNEAQ (reference sequence). The length of the CDR3 is 15 residues. The CDR3 loop reads CASSLTGGEDYGYTF. Here the CDR3 DNA reads TGTGCCAGCAGCTTGACAGGGGGCGAGGACTATGGCTACACCTTC.

The chain employs TRBV28 and TRBJ2-1; 9 nucleotides align to TRBD2. The ends lost 6 bases at V and 4 bases at J; junction bases unmatched: 16. Germline lookup yields CDR1 MDHEN and CDR2 SYDVKM. The CDR3 is 18 residues long. This CDR3 is CASRPISKLAGLYNEQFF. The CDR3 nucleotides are TGTGCCAGCAGGCCCATCTCTAAGCTAGCGGGACTTTACAATGAGCAGTTCTTC.

The J gene is TRBJ2-3, the V gene TRBV4-1; tentative D call: TRBD2 (6 bases). CDR3 length equals 12 residues. Germline-derived CDR1 and CDR2 are MGHRA and YSYEKL. The V end lost 4 bases, the J end lost 4 bases, and 6 bases lay between the germline ends. Here the CDR3 DNA reads TGCGCCAGCAGCCCGGGGGCAGATACGCAGTATTTT. Protein: CASSPGADTQYF.

J is TRBJ2-7 and V is TRBV7-2; tentatively, D is TRBD2 (5 bases). The CDR3 extends over 12 amino acids. V dropped 2 bases and J dropped 7 bases, with 9 bases sitting between them. Germline CDR1 and CDR2: SGHTA and FQGNSA. The CDR3 here is CASSLRGEEQYF. The CDR3 region has the DNA TGTGCCAGCAGCTTACGGGGTGAAGAGCAGTACTTC.

The V call is TRBV6-1, the J call TRBJ1-1; 12 nucleotides agree with TRBD1. Germline lookup yields CDR1 MNHNS and CDR2 SASEGT. V gave up 9 bases and J gave up 3 bases; unmatched junction bases: 8. CDR3 length: 15 amino acids. CDR3 in DNA: TGTGCCAGTGCGGGACAGGGGGCCCAGGACACTGAAGCTTTCTTT. It specifies CASAGQGAQDTEAFF.

This clone was observed a few times. The V gene is TRBV5-1, the J gene TRBJ1-6; D gene uncertain. Germline CDR1 SGHRS, CDR2 YFSETQ. The CDR3 is 12 amino acids. V lost 4 bases, J lost 10 bases, and 9 bases lay in between. CDR3 DNA: TGCGCCAGCAGCGCGGGGTTGTCACCCCTCCACTTT. It encodes CASSAGLSPLHF. The full variable domain, with the rest looked up from reference TRBV5-1 and TRBJ1-6, is KAGVTQTPRYLIKTRGQQVTLSCSPISGHRSVSWYQQTPGQGLQFLFEYFSETQRNKGNFPGRFSGRQFSNSRSEMNVSTLELGDSALYLCASSAGLSPLHFGNGTRLTVT.

The chain has TRBV27 and TRBJ1-4; a possible D gene is TRBD1 (6 bases). This CDR3 is 15 amino acids long. From germline, CDR1 is MNHEY and CDR2 SMNVEV (reference sequence). V was trimmed by 6 bases and J by 3 bases, leaving 14 bases between them. CDR3 nucleotide sequence: TGTGCCAGCAGAAACCGGGGGGCTGCTAATGAAAAACTGTTTTTT. It encodes CASRNRGAANEKLFF.

As concerns this clone: One end of the junction varies from germline; a read error may be responsible. This chain connects TRBV5-1 to TRBJ1-6, with 7 bases matching TRBD1. The CDR3 covers 17 residues. Looked up from germline, CDR1 is SGHRS and CDR2 is YFSETQ. The CDR3: CASSTRDSSLLNSPFHF. CDR3 nucleotide sequence: TGCGCCAGCAGCACCAGGGACAGCTCCCTTCTTAATTCACCCTTCCACTTT.

The chain links TRBV6-5 to TRBJ1-2; no clear D. The germline V gene has CDR1 MNHEY and CDR2 SVGAGI. V dropped 0 bases and J dropped 3 bases, with 11 bases sitting between them. This CDR3 is 15 amino acids long. The CDR3 loop is CASSYSFGGDYGYTF. The CDR3 DNA reads TGTGCCAGCAGTTACTCGTTTGGAGGAGACTATGGCTACACCTTC.

The V call is TRBV7-8, the J call TRBJ2-5; D unclear. This CDR3 has 15 amino acids. The ends were cut back, 1 base at V and 4 bases at J, with 13 bases in the middle. Germline loops: CDR1 SGHVS, CDR2 FQNEAQ. The CDR3 DNA sequence: TGTGCCAGCAGCTTAGGAGGCCAGAGTGGAGAGACCCAGTACTTC. This translates into CASSLGGQSGETQYF.

The chain employs TRBV7-6 and TRBJ1-1; 11 bases align to TRBD1. Trimming took 3 bases from V and 3 from J; bases not matched to a gene: 6. CDR3 size: 16 residues. Per the germline V gene, CDR1 is SGHVS and CDR2 is FNYEAQ. CDR3 loop: CASSFFLGQGDTEAFF. The DNA of the CDR3 is TGTGCCAGCAGCTTTTTTCTGGGACAGGGGGACACTGAAGCTTTCTTT.

The chain combines TRBV18 with TRBJ1-2; D not resolved. Trimming shortened V by 3 bases and J by 5 bases, and 19 bases separated the two germline ends. Germline lookup yields CDR1 KGHSH and CDR2 LQKENI. The CDR3 extends over 16 amino acids. The CDR3 spells CASSPEGSPLVYGYTF. The CDR3 DNA reads TGTGCCAGCTCACCGGAAGGGAGCCCGCTGGTTTATGGCTACACCTTC.

This chain uses TRBV27 with TRBJ2-7; no clear D. V was trimmed by 5 bases and J by 3 bases, leaving 23 bases between them. CDR3 length equals 17 residues. The V gene's germline CDR1 is MNHEY and CDR2 SMNVEV (reference sequence). DNA for the CDR3: TGTGCCAGCAGTCCCTCGTACGCGGCCCTGCTCGGCTACGAGCAGTACTTC. Translating gives CASSPSYAALLGYEQYF.

V usage is TRBV14 and J usage is TRBJ1-1; no reliable D call. Trimming pared 4 bases from V and 0 bases from J, leaving 12 bases between. The CDR3 has 15 amino acids. CDR1 and CDR2 (germline): SGHDN, FVKESK. The CDR3 region is CASSPRMTMNTEAFF. In DNA form, the CDR3 reads TGTGCCAGCAGCCCGAGGATGACCATGAACACTGAAGCTTTCTTT.

The rearrangement links TRBV7-9 to TRBJ2-7, with D possibly being TRBD1 (6 bases). V dropped 5 bases and J dropped 4 bases, with 9 bases sitting between them. CDR1 and CDR2 from the germline V gene are SEHNR and FQNEAQ (reference sequence). The CDR3 spans 12 residues. The CDR3: CASSIQGYEQYF. The CDR3 DNA reads TGTGCCAGCAGCATTCAGGGGTACGAGCAGTACTTC.

The V and J genes are TRBV18 and TRBJ1-2; D call uncertain. Germline V lookup: CDR1 KGHSH, CDR2 LQKENI. The CDR3 runs to 13 residues. Trimming removed 3 bases from V and 1 base from J, with 6 bases in between. The CDR3 DNA follows: TGTGCCAGCTCACCCGGGGATAACTATGGCTACACCTTC. This encodes CASSPGDNYGYTF.

CDR3 nucleotide sequence: TGTGCCAGCAGCTTAGTGTCGGGAAACACCATATATTTT. It yields the protein CASSLVSGNTIYF. This chain joins TRBV11-2 and TRBJ1-3; D gene uncertain. The CDR3 sequence is 13 residues long. Trimming shortened V by 1 base and J by 4 bases, and 5 bases separated the two germline ends. Per germline, CDR1 SGHAT and CDR2 FQNNGV.

The rearrangement uses TRBV6-1 and TRBJ2-7, with D uncertain. This CDR3 has 13 residues. CDR1 MNHNS and CDR2 SASEGT come from the germline V gene. Trimming took off 11 bases at V and 0 bases at J, with 14 bases between the two ends. CDR3 residues: CAAQLTYSYEQYF. CDR3 sequence (DNA): TGTGCCGCACAGCTAACGTACTCCTACGAGCAGTACTTC.

The rearrangement uses TRBV27 and TRBJ1-6; 11 nucleotides match TRBD1. J was trimmed by 2 bases and V by 5 bases; bases with no gene match: 11. This CDR3 has 19 residues. Germline assignment: CDR1 MNHEY and CDR2 SMNVEV (reference sequence). CDR3 in amino acids: CASSLGQGASRAYNSPLHF. CDR3 DNA: TGTGCCAGCAGTCTAGGACAGGGGGCGAGTAGGGCCTATAATTCACCCCTCCACTTT.

This chain connects TRBV4-3 to TRBJ1-2; D gene uncertain. The CDR3 is 15 residues long. Germline CDR1 and CDR2: LGHNA and YSLEER. V shed 1 base and J shed 4 bases, with 13 bases lying between them. CDR3 coding DNA: TGCGCCAGCAGCCAAGTGTTGTCCCTACGCTATGGCTACACCTTC. It is translated as CASSQVLSLRYGYTF.

J is TRBJ1-5 and V is TRBV7-8; 9 bases fit TRBD1. The junction had 5 bases not matched to a gene; V was cut back by 5 bases and J by 0 bases. The length of the CDR3 is 16 residues. Germline assignment: CDR1 SGHVS and CDR2 FQNEAQ. The CDR3 sequence: CASSLRDRDSNQPQHF. CDR3 sequence (DNA): TGTGCCAGCAGCCTCCGGGACAGGGATAGCAATCAGCCCCAGCATTTT.

This clone appeared a single time. The V and J genes are TRBV28 and TRBJ1-1, with 9 bases fitting TRBD1. The CDR3 sequence is 15 residues long. J lost 4 bases, V lost 2 bases, and 5 bases had no gene match. The germline V gene encodes CDR1 MDHEN and CDR2 SYDVKM. This chain's CDR3 is CASSLVGQGGTEAFF. The DNA for the CDR3 is TGTGCCAGCAGTTTAGTGGGACAGGGAGGCACTGAAGCTTTCTTT.

This clone appeared a few times. V is TRBV5-4 and J is TRBJ1-4; D remains unclear. This CDR3 has 14 residues. V dropped 1 base and J dropped 8 bases, with 12 bases sitting between them. CDR1 and CDR2 (germline): SGHNT, YYREEE (reference sequence). The CDR3 DNA reads as TGTGCCAGCAGCTTGTCGGGAGGCGCGGAAAAACTGTTTTTT. As protein: CASSLSGGAEKLFF.

This clone was observed a few times. The chain combines TRBV2 with TRBJ1-4, with 7 bases matching TRBD1. Germline CDR1 and CDR2: SNHLY and FYNNEI. V shed 6 bases and J 2 bases; nucleotides not matched to a gene: 6. This CDR3 spans 15 amino acids. The CDR3 DNA reads TGTGCCAGCAGAAGGGACAGACTGACTAATGAAAAACTGTTTTTT. The encoded protein is CASRRDRLTNEKLFF. The full variable domain, rest sourced from reference TRBV2 and TRBJ1-4, is EPEVTQTPSHQVTQMGQEVILRCVPISNHLYFYWYRQILGQKVEFLVSFYNNEISEKSEIFDDQFSVERPDGSNFTLKIRSTKLEDSAMYFCASRRDRLTNEKLFFGSGTQLSVL.